Each of the 9 T cell receptor beta chains below was sequenced from the same sample in a study of cytomegalovirus exposure and HLA in healthy donors. PCR involved 60 Vbeta and 13 Jbeta primers. Measured with immunoSEQ multiplex PCR; TCRdb has only the in-frame clones, and not every one. The sample comprises roughly 130,000 clones, 74% of which are singletons, and around 4% rests with the top ten. Sequenced: PBMCs. The receptors were sampled from a man aged 18 to 30 in good health and CMV-seropositive.

The chain couples TRBV19 to TRBJ2-7, with D possibly TRBD1 on 5 matching bases. The V end lost 4 bases, the J end lost 0 bases, and 13 bases lay between the germline ends. There are 15 residues in the CDR3. CDR1 is LNHDA and CDR2 is SQIVND in the germline V gene (reference sequence). The DNA of the CDR3 is TGTGCCAGTAGTAGGGGCGATCGAAGCTCCTACGAGCAGTACTTC. It codes for CASSRGDRSSYEQYF. The variable domain in full, completed from reference TRBV19 and TRBJ2-7, reads DGGITQSPKYLFRKEGQNVTLSCEQNLNHDAMYWYRQDPGQGLRLIYYSQIVNDFQKGDIAEGYSVSREKKESFPLTVTSAQKNPTAFYLCASSRGDRSSYEQYFGPGTRLTVT.

This chain uses TRBV5-6 with TRBJ2-1, with D perhaps matching TRBD2 (5 bases). The CDR3 is 14 amino acids. The germline CDR1 and CDR2 sequences are SGHDT and YYEEEE. Between the trimmed V and J ends, which lost 1 base and 8 bases, there was a span of 13 bases. CDR3 in amino acids: CASSLQLEEHEQFF. In nucleotides, the CDR3 is TGTGCCAGCAGCTTGCAACTAGAGGAGCATGAGCAGTTCTTC.

Comments on this clone: An end of the junction differs from the germline gene, which may be a read error. J is TRBJ1-2 and V is TRBV4-2; D remains ambiguous. Germline values: CDR1 LGHNA, CDR2 YNFKEQ. The CDR3 length is 15 residues. As DNA, the CDR3 is TGTGCCAGCAGCCAAGATCGTAGCAGCAACTATGGCTGCACCTTC. Translated, it gives CASSQDRSSNYGCTF.

This sequence joins TRBV28 and TRBJ1-2, with TRBD1 identical over 7 bases. CDR1 is MDHEN and CDR2 is SYDVKM in the germline V gene. This CDR3 comprises 13 residues. The V and J ends lost 6 bases and 7 bases, in that order; junction bases with no gene match: 8. The CDR3 DNA sequence: TGTGCCAGCAGGACTACAGGGGTTCGTGGCTACACCTTC. Its protein is CASRTTGVRGYTF.

This chain joins TRBV20-1 and TRBJ1-2; no firm D call. The CDR3 is 11 amino acids. Per the germline V gene, CDR1 is DFQATT and CDR2 is SNEGSKA (reference sequence). Deletions cut 4 bases from V and 2 bases from J, with 5 bases between. This chain's CDR3 is CSAIPNYGYTF. CDR3 sequence (DNA): TGCAGTGCTATCCCGAACTATGGCTACACCTTC.

The rearrangement joins TRBV19 to TRBJ1-5; 7 positions agree with TRBD1. The CDR3 extends over 14 amino acids. The germline CDR1 and CDR2 sequences are LNHDA and SQIVND (reference sequence). The V segment lost 5 bases and the J segment 3 bases; nucleotides outside the gene matches: 4. Here the CDR3 DNA reads TGTGCCAGTAGTTCGACAGGGAACAATCAGCCCCAGCATTTT. Amino acid sequence: CASSSTGNNQPQHF.

The genes are TRBV7-2 and TRBJ1-1; D is ambiguous. Trimming took 5 bases from V and 5 from J, leaving 9 bases between them. The germline V gene has CDR1 SGHTA and CDR2 FQGNSA. The CDR3 totals 12 residues. The CDR3, as DNA: TGTGCCAGCAGCCGGAGGGAGACTGAAGCTTTCTTT. Its translation is CASSRRETEAFF.

The genes are TRBV15 and TRBJ2-7; 8 nucleotides match TRBD1. J gave up 6 bases and V 4 bases, and 8 bases lay outside the gene matches. The germline CDR1 and CDR2 sequences are LNHNV and YYDKDF (reference sequence). The CDR3 spans 14 residues. In DNA, the CDR3 is TGTGCCACCAGCACCCCGGACAGGGCAGGCGAGCAGTACTTC. Translated, it gives CATSTPDRAGEQYF.

V usage is TRBV30 and J usage is TRBJ2-6; TRBD2 is a possible D gene (5 bases). Germline CDR1 reads GTSNPN; CDR2 reads SVGIG (reference sequence). Deletions cut 4 bases from V and 0 bases from J, with 19 bases between. The CDR3 has 18 residues. CDR3 region: CAWTVQLRVTSGANVLTF. CDR3 DNA sequence: TGTGCCTGGACCGTCCAATTGAGGGTAACCTCTGGGGCCAACGTCCTGACTTTC.